This T cell receptor beta chain is from a study of blood T cell repertoires in COVID-19. Unmatched junction bases numbered 4, after V lost 0 bases and J lost 4 bases. The CDR3 is 16 residues long. Germline lookup yields CDR1 LGHNA and CDR2 YNFKEQ. Participants reported their clinical history, and cohort assignment relied on those reports. Recovered Cohort 3 donors showed two negative PCRs, clearance, or symptom resolution. Sequencing was performed with immunoSEQ multiplex PCR; in TCRdb, only in-frame clones are kept and a portion is missing. The repertoire consists of some 240,000 clones, with roughly 84% occurring once and the leading ten covering around 3.6%.

This clonotype was sampled from a man aged 45-65 years who had recovered from COVID-19. The V call is TRBV4-2, the J call TRBJ2-4, with 9 nucleotides matching TRBD2. What was sequenced was PBMCs or T cells enriched from blood (not recorded which). The CDR3 is CASSQDGAGGKNIQYF. In nucleotides, the CDR3 is TGTGCCAGCAGCCAAGACGGAGCGGGGGGAAAAAACATTCAGTACTTC.